This TCR beta chain derives from a study of blood T cell repertoires in COVID-19 (dated by TCRdb to about 2020). Context from the whole study: Samples from collaborators originated in the United States, Italy and Spain and spanned both the acute and convalescent phases of COVID-19. Sample metadata almost always included a de-identified subject ID, COVID-19 status, age in years and sex. The samples were drawn from two sources: the first 160 participants of the ongoing ImmuneRACE study, and 1,254 subjects contributed by 6 global collaborators. Where available, HLA class I and class II types were obtained from metadata supplied by the sample provider rather than from assay-based typing. The prospective study material was composed of cDNA or gDNA derived from T cells, B-cell-depleted T cells, or PBMCs. The repertoires were made available in a free public database intended to serve as a resource for research on the immune response to SARS-CoV-2. Deeply sampled blood TCRbeta repertoires from subjects exposed to, actively infected with, or recovered from COVID-19 were included in the dataset. Results and caveats for the whole study, not just this receptor: The quantity of clinical and demographic metadata differed by source and by participant and was supplied without curation.

The immunoSEQ Assay, a bias-controlled multiplex PCR, was used to amplify TCRbeta CDR3 regions from genomic DNA. Per the original workflow: The number of nucleated cells in each sample was estimated by amplification of reference gene primers within the assay. Sequence reads were collapsed and filtered to measure the absolute abundance of every unique TCRbeta CDR3 rearrangement. Productive Simpson clonality was computed per sample as the square root of Simpson's diversity index over productive rearrangements. TCRdb re-hosts the immuneACCESS table, in-frame sequences only. Its copies lack some clones; in the studies checked, an unresolved V gene accounts for under half of them, and the cause for the rest is not known. V, J and clone size were drawn from that table, and D and trimming were deduced from the DNA. This sample gives about 69,000 clones in total; roughly 85% of them show up just once. Together, the top ten hold just under 2% of the sample.

Collaborating institutions collected whole blood in K2EDTA tubes following their own protocols. For TCRbeta analysis, collaborators shipped samples as frozen whole blood, isolated PBMCs, or DNA extracted from either of those sample types. The CDR3, cysteine through phenylalanine, is 13 amino acids long. Left in the record is the CDR3 DNA by itself, 39 bases read in frame from the first base. V is cut back by 6 bases and J by 4 bases, with 3 bases in the junction unmatched. From the germline V gene, CDR1 is SNHLY and CDR2 is FYNNEI. On this clone: No antigen is known for it. A clone one base away is much larger, so this may be a read error.

Sequences were obtained from peripheral blood. This TCR derives from a man under 40 with acute or convalescent COVID-19. In this chain, TRBV2 is recombined with TRBJ1-2; 9 of the junction bases match TRBD1. The CDR3 region: CASSVTGGYGYTF. Read as DNA, the sequence is TGTGCCAGCAGCGTGACAGGGGGCTATGGCTACACCTTC.